The rows below give T cell receptor beta chains drawn from one sample of a study of T cell responses to AZD1222 COVID-19 vaccine. Profiling relied on immunoSEQ multiplex PCR, and the TCRdb table lists in-frame clones only, not all of them. The sample has about 130,000 clones, 85% to 90% seen once. Specimen: peripheral blood, collected 28 days after the second AZD1222 dose. The receptors were gathered from an adult who received the AZD1222 COVID-19 vaccine. CDR3s include the opening cysteine and the closing phenylalanine or tryptophan. The order of the fields is J gene, V gene, clone size, D gene, CDR3 protein, CDR3 DNA. A D gene is named only where the DNA matches it firmly. Where a row states a size, it is once, few, many or the class of an expanded clone; other rows omit it.

>TRBJ2-1|TRBV27|-|TRBD1
CASSDKGGWNEQFF
TGTGCCAGCAGCGATAAAGGGGGCTGGAATGAGCAGTTCTTC
>TRBJ2-1|TRBV5-6|-|TRBD2
CASSPVAGGQFPQFF
TGTGCCAGCAGCCCGGTCGCGGGGGGGCAATTTCCGCAGTTCTTC
>TRBJ1-5|TRBV30|-|TRBD1
CAWRGQGGQPQHF
TGTGCCTGGAGGGGACAGGGCGGGCAGCCCCAGCATTTT
>TRBJ2-5|TRBV28|-|TRBD2
CASSPGGNQETQYF
TGTGCCAGCAGTCCCGGGGGGAATCAAGAGACCCAGTACTTC
>TRBJ1-5|TRBV7-8|-|TRBD1
CASSPLTGGNQPQHF
TGTGCCAGCAGCCCCCTGACAGGGGGGAATCAGCCCCAGCATTTT
>TRBJ1-5|TRBV4-1|-|-
CASSQGAMQPQHF
TGCGCCAGCAGCCAAGGCGCAATGCAGCCCCAGCATTTT
>TRBJ2-6|TRBV18|-|-
CASSPRRGRLDGANVLTF
TGTGCCAGCTCACCAAGGAGGGGGCGCCTTGATGGGGCCAACGTCCTGACTTTC
>TRBJ1-2|TRBV11-2|-|-
CASRALGGDYGYTF
TGTGCCAGCAGGGCCCTGGGGGGAGACTATGGCTACACCTTC
>TRBJ2-7|TRBV19|-|-
CASSSGDEQYF
TGTGCCAGTAGTTCAGGGGACGAGCAGTACTTC
>TRBJ2-7|TRBV30|-|TRBD1
CAWSRQGADEQYF
TGTGCCTGGTCCCGACAGGGGGCGGACGAGCAGTACTTC
>TRBJ1-2|TRBV6-9|-|-
CASSSYWSPGLANCNYGYTF
TGTGCCAGCAGTTCATATTGGTCCCCGGGACTTGCTAACTGTAACTATGGCTACACCTTC
>TRBJ1-6|TRBV15|-|-
CATSRGLYNSPLHF
TGTGCCACCAGCAGAGGACTATATAATTCACCCCTCCACTTT
>TRBJ2-7|TRBV2|-|-
CASSDQETFSYEQYF
TGTGCCAGCAGTGATCAGGAGACCTTCTCCTACGAGCAGTACTTC
>TRBJ1-1|TRBV7-9|-|TRBD1
CASSFTQGGTEAFF
TGTGCCAGCAGCTTCACTCAGGGGGGAACTGAAGCTTTCTTT
>TRBJ1-1|TRBV2|few|TRBD1
CASSLRTGDTEAFF
TGTGCCAGCAGCCTAAGGACAGGAGACACTGAAGCTTTCTTT
>TRBJ1-1|TRBV6-2/TRBV6-3|once|-
CASSYPHPEAFF
TGTGCCAGCAGTTACCCGCATCCTGAAGCTTTCTTT
>TRBJ1-1|TRBV5-1|-|-
CASRVGTNTEAFF
TGCGCCAGCAGGGTCGGGACGAACACTGAAGCTTTCTTT
>TRBJ1-3|TRBV12-5|-|TRBD1
CASGLDGDRAGNTIYF
TGTGCTAGTGGTTTGGACGGGGACAGGGCCGGAAACACCATATATTTT
>TRBJ1-2|TRBV15|-|-
CATSRGDGGPNYGYTF
TGTGCCACCAGCAGAGGCGACGGCGGACCTAACTATGGCTACACCTTC
>TRBJ2-3|TRBV7-2|-|TRBD1
CASSLGGQGTDTQYF
TGTGCCAGCAGCTTAGGGGGACAGGGCACAGATACGCAGTATTTT
>TRBJ2-7|TRBV4-2|-|-
CASSQIYGDQSFTYEQYF
TGTGCCAGCAGCCAGATTTACGGTGACCAATCTTTTACCTACGAGCAGTACTTC
>TRBJ1-3|TRBV12-3/TRBV12-4|-|-
CASSLIQGIYF
TGTGCCAGCAGTTTAATCCAGGGGATATATTTT
>TRBJ2-5|TRBV3-1/TRBV3-2|-|TRBD2
CASSQGLAGEETQYF
TGTGCCAGCAGCCAAGGACTAGCGGGGGAAGAGACCCAGTACTTC
>TRBJ2-3|TRBV6-5|few|TRBD2
CASSELERGVNYF
TGTGCCAGCAGCGAGCTCGAGCGGGGGGTAAACTATTTT
>TRBJ1-2|TRBV19|-|-
CASSTTTHGDGYTF
TGTGCCAGTAGTACAACCACCCACGGCGATGGCTACACCTTC
>TRBJ1-5|TRBV19|-|TRBD1
CASSIEDRVNQPQHF
TGTGCCAGTAGTATCGAGGACAGGGTAAATCAGCCCCAGCATTTT
>TRBJ1-3|TRBV18|-|-
CASRARENSGNTIYF
TGTGCCAGTAGGGCCAGGGAGAACTCTGGAAACACCATATATTTT
>TRBJ2-1|TRBV5-6|-|-
CASSLSNEQFF
TGTGCCAGCAGCTTGTCAAATGAGCAGTTCTTC
>TRBJ2-7|TRBV28|-|-
CASDSPTYEQYF
TGTGCCAGCGACAGCCCCACCTACGAGCAGTACTTC
>TRBJ1-4|TRBV6-5|-|-
CASTRATNEKLFF
TGTGCCAGCACCCGGGCAACTAATGAAAAACTGTTTTTT
>TRBJ2-7|TRBV6-5|-|-
CASSYSPRSEQYF
TGTGCCAGCAGTTACTCCCCTAGATCCGAGCAGTACTTC
>TRBJ1-4|TRBV19|few|TRBD1
CASSRPGQGNEKLFF
TGTGCCAGTAGTCGACCGGGACAGGGTAATGAAAAACTGTTTTTT
>TRBJ1-4|TRBV18|once|-
CASSQTGTSIEKLFF
TGTGCCAGCTCACAAACCGGGACAAGTATTGAAAAACTGTTTTTT
>TRBJ1-1|TRBV28|-|TRBD1
CASSLTGQGALEAFF
TGTGCCAGCAGTTTAACGGGACAGGGGGCTCTTGAAGCTTTCTTT
>TRBJ2-7|TRBV6-5|-|-
CASRADGLYEQYF
TGTGCCAGCAGGGCGGACGGACTCTACGAGCAGTACTTC
>TRBJ1-6|TRBV30|-|-
CAWSDRSPLHF
TGTGCCTGGAGTGATAGGTCACCCCTCCACTTT
>TRBJ2-7|TRBV7-9|-|TRBD1
CASSEQGTGGTQYF
TGTGCCAGCAGCGAGCAGGGGACAGGGGGCACGCAGTACTTC
>TRBJ2-2|TRBV3-1/TRBV3-2|-|-
CASSQDSRSTNNTGELFF
TGTGCCAGCAGCCAAGATTCTAGGTCAACAAATAACACCGGGGAGCTGTTTTTT
>TRBJ2-3|TRBV7-2|-|-
CASSLYMSTDTQYF
TGTGCCAGCAGCTTATATATGTCGACAGATACGCAGTATTTT
>TRBJ1-4|TRBV11-2|few|-
CASSFSMGNEKLFF
TGTGCCAGCAGCTTTTCGATGGGAAATGAAAAACTGTTTTTT
>TRBJ1-2|TRBV28|-|-
CASSPGTFYGYTF
TGTGCCAGCAGTCCAGGGACTTTCTATGGCTACACCTTC
>TRBJ1-3|TRBV10-3|-|TRBD1
CAISPGQGGPSGNTIYF
TGTGCCATCAGCCCCGGGCAGGGGGGCCCCTCTGGAAACACCATATATTTT
>TRBJ2-2|TRBV5-1|-|-
CASSGQSNTGELFF
TGCGCCAGCAGTGGCCAATCGAACACCGGGGAGCTGTTTTTT
>TRBJ1-5|TRBV7-2|-|-
CASSLVGHGEAPQHF
TGTGCCAGCAGCTTAGTTGGGCACGGAGAGGCTCCCCAGCATTTT
>TRBJ2-1|TRBV19|-|TRBD2
CATSSRTSSYNEQFF
TGTGCCACCTCATCCCGGACTAGTAGCTACAATGAGCAGTTCTTC
>TRBJ2-4|TRBV30|-|-
CAWSKTGIRNIQYF
TGTGCCTGGAGTAAAACAGGGATTAGGAACATTCAGTACTTC
>TRBJ2-7|TRBV10-3|-|TRBD2
CAIRAEPGTSGGSLEQYF
TGTGCCATCAGGGCCGAACCCGGGACTAGCGGTGGCTCCCTCGAGCAGTACTTC
>TRBJ1-3|TRBV5-1|many|-
CASSPQGPGNTIYF
TGCGCCAGCAGTCCGCAGGGACCTGGAAACACCATATATTTT
>TRBJ2-7|TRBV7-2|-|TRBD2
CASTQTLGLAPRPPYEQYF
TGTGCCAGCACCCAAACCCTGGGACTAGCGCCAAGGCCCCCCTACGAGCAGTACTTC
>TRBJ2-1|TRBV28|-|-
CASRTYNEQFF
TGTGCCAGCAGGACCTACAATGAGCAGTTCTTC
>TRBJ2-1|TRBV19|-|TRBD2
CASSIGSGGNEQFF
TGTGCCAGTAGTATCGGTTCGGGGGGGAATGAGCAGTTCTTC
>TRBJ2-1|TRBV3-1/TRBV3-2|-|-
CASSQAHPKSSSSYNEQFF
TGTGCCAGCAGCCAAGCGCACCCTAAATCCAGTAGCTCCTACAATGAGCAGTTCTTC
>TRBJ2-7|TRBV7-2|-|TRBD2
CASSSLAGGYEQYF
TGTGCCAGCAGCTCTCTAGCGGGGGGGTACGAGCAGTACTTC
>TRBJ1-5|TRBV7-9|-|TRBD1
CASSLAPKGAPRRWPQHF
TGTGCCAGCAGCTTAGCGCCGAAGGGGGCCCCGCGCCGGTGGCCCCAGCATTTT
>TRBJ1-1|TRBV19|-|TRBD1
CASSKVGQGARTEAFF
TGTGCCAGTAGTAAGGTCGGACAGGGGGCGCGCACTGAAGCTTTCTTT